These 29 T cell receptor beta chains originate from one sample sequenced in a study of cytomegalovirus exposure and HLA in healthy donors. Sequencing was performed with immunoSEQ multiplex PCR; in TCRdb, only in-frame clones are kept and a portion is missing. The sample gives 250,000 or so clones, nearly 90% of which show up once; approximately 0.34% is in the top ten. Sequences were obtained from PBMCs. Source of these receptors: a woman aged 18-29 years in good health and CMV-seronegative.

The CDR3 DNA follows: TGTGCCAGCAGTTCCCTGGGGGGAAACACTGAAGCTTTCTTT. Translated, it gives CASSSLGGNTEAFF. The gene calls are TRBV6-5 and TRBJ1-1; the D gene is possibly TRBD1 (5 bases). The germline gives CDR1 MNHEY, CDR2 SVGAGI. The CDR3 is 14 amino acids. Trimming stripped 4 bases from V and 2 bases from J, with 11 bases between.

The chain uses TRBV30 and TRBJ1-5; D not certain. This CDR3 region has 14 residues. V gave up 1 base and J gave up 5 bases, with 12 bases separating them. Germline lookup yields CDR1 GTSNPN and CDR2 SVGIG (reference sequence). CDR3 in amino acids: CAWSENSIHQPQHF. The CDR3 region has the DNA TGTGCCTGGAGTGAGAACAGCATCCATCAGCCCCAGCATTTT.

This rearrangement joins TRBV9 to TRBJ1-6, with D uncertain. CDR3 length equals 13 residues. CDR1 SGDLS and CDR2 YYNGEE come from the germline V gene. Trimming cost V 3 bases and J 8 bases, with 9 bases left between them. CDR3 bases: TGTGCCAGCAGCGACACGGCGGATTCACCCCTCCACTTT. Its translation is CASSDTADSPLHF.

The V call is TRBV18, the J call TRBJ2-3, with D perhaps matching TRBD2 (5 bases). The V end lost 6 bases, the J end lost 3 bases, and 7 bases lay between the germline ends. This CDR3 spans 12 amino acids. Per the germline V gene, CDR1 is KGHSH and CDR2 is LQKENI. The DNA of the CDR3 is TGTGCCAGCTCTCGGGGTACAGATACGCAGTATTTT. Translation: CASSRGTDTQYF.

CDR3 protein: CASSLGIIPAGGQSTGELFF. CDR3 nucleotides: TGTGCCAGCAGCTTGGGCATAATTCCGGCGGGGGGGCAGAGCACCGGGGAGCTGTTTTTT. The chain combines TRBV5-4 with TRBJ2-2; TRBD2 matches at 9 bases. V was clipped by 0 bases and J by 4 bases; unmatched bases: 16. CDR3 length equals 20 residues. Germline CDR1 SGHNT, CDR2 YYREEE (reference sequence).

The CDR3 region is CSVDEWGEETQYF. The CDR3 nucleotides read TGCAGCGTTGATGAATGGGGGGAAGAGACCCAGTACTTC. The chain uses TRBV29-1 and TRBJ2-5; D is perhaps TRBD2 (6 bases). The CDR3 is made up of 13 amino acids. Germline V CDR1 and CDR2: SQVTM, ANQGSEA. V lost 3 bases, J lost 3 bases, and 11 bases lay in between.

The genes are TRBV4-3 and TRBJ2-2, with 10 positions matching TRBD1. Trimming removed 0 bases from V and 5 bases from J; junction bases left unmatched: 9. The CDR3 extends over 18 amino acids. Germline values: CDR1 LGHNA, CDR2 YSLEER. The CDR3, as DNA: TGCGCCAGCAGCCAAGAGGCCCGAGGGACAGGGGTTACCGGGGAGCTGTTTTTT. Translating it yields CASSQEARGTGVTGELFF.

V usage is TRBV6-5 and J usage is TRBJ2-3; TRBD2 aligns across 10 bases. Germline CDR1 MNHEY, CDR2 SVGAGI. V lost 4 bases, J lost 3 bases, and 7 bases stayed unmatched. The CDR3 is 16 amino acids. The CDR3 DNA sequence: TGTGCCAGCAGTTCCGTAGCGGGGGGCCCGACAGATACGCAGTATTTT. This translates into CASSSVAGGPTDTQYF.

V and J are TRBV30 and TRBJ2-7; possibly TRBD1 for D (6 bases). Germline V gives CDR1 GTSNPN, CDR2 SVGIG (reference sequence). This CDR3 comprises 15 residues. The germline V and J ends were trimmed by 1 base and 3 bases, with 16 bases remaining between them. As DNA, the CDR3 is TGTGCCTGGAGTGCCCCAGGGGCCGGGGACTACGAGCAGTACGTC. Its protein product is CAWSAPGAGDYEQYV.

The chain is built from TRBV7-9 and TRBJ2-5; no clear D gene. V was cut by 0 bases and J by 5 bases, with 7 bases left in between. The CDR3 spans 13 residues. Germline CDR1 reads SEHNR; CDR2 reads FQNEAQ (reference sequence). In DNA, the CDR3 is TGTGCCAGCAGCTTAGCTAGTTGGGAGACCCAGTACTTC. Translating gives CASSLASWETQYF.

The chain links TRBV7-9 to TRBJ1-5, with 11 bases identical to TRBD1. After removal of 5 bases from V and 4 bases from J, the junction contained 4 bases not matched to a gene. The CDR3 is 15 residues long. Germline V lookup: CDR1 SEHNR, CDR2 FQNEAQ (reference sequence). CDR3 region: CASSQGTGGNQPQHF. In DNA form, the CDR3 reads TGTGCCAGCAGCCAAGGGACAGGGGGGAATCAGCCCCAGCATTTT.

The rearrangement uses TRBV7-2 and TRBJ1-2, with TRBD1 as a possible D gene (5 bases). There are 14 residues in the CDR3. Between the trimmed V and J ends, which lost 9 bases and 3 bases, there was a span of 17 bases. CDR1 and CDR2 (germline): SGHTA, FQGNSA. Written as DNA, the CDR3 is TGTGCCAGTGGGACTAACGGGGGGTACTATGGCTACACCTTC. It specifies CASGTNGGYYGYTF.

Worth noting for this clone: This sample includes further DNA sequences coding for the same CDR3. The chain links TRBV7-3 to TRBJ2-2, with 7 bases matching TRBD1. The CDR3 has 15 amino acids. CDR1 and CDR2 from the germline V gene are SGHTA and FQGTGA. The V segment lost 0 bases and the J segment 2 bases; nucleotides outside the gene matches: 0. The CDR3 reads CASSLTGGNTGELFF. The DNA for the CDR3 is TGTGCCAGCAGCTTAACAGGGGGCAACACCGGGGAGCTGTTTTTT.

The chain employs TRBV29-1 and TRBJ2-7; TRBD2 matches at 7 bases. The ends lost 2 bases at V and 6 bases at J; junction bases unmatched: 4. The CDR3 sequence is 12 residues long. Germline V CDR1 and CDR2: SQVTM, ANQGSEA. For the CDR3, the DNA is TGCAGCGTTGAACTTTCGGGAGGCGAGCAGTACGTC. Its protein is CSVELSGGEQYV.

V gene TRBV19 combines with J gene TRBJ1-4; 7 nucleotides agree with TRBD1. This CDR3 comprises 13 residues. V was clipped by 4 bases and J by 7 bases; unmatched bases: 3. Germline V lookup: CDR1 LNHDA, CDR2 SQIVND (reference sequence). CDR3 sequence reads: CASSTTGVEKLFF. The CDR3 DNA reads TGTGCCAGTAGTACTACAGGGGTTGAAAAACTGTTTTTT.

The J gene is TRBJ2-1, the V gene TRBV7-9; D gene ambiguous. V lost 0 bases and J 12 bases, leaving 15 bases between the germline ends. Germline V gene data show CDR1 as SEHNR and CDR2 as FQNEAQ (reference sequence). This CDR3 is built from 14 residues. CDR3 coding DNA: TGTGCCAGCAGCTTAGCCGCCCCACAGAAAGCGCAGTTCTTC. This translates into CASSLAAPQKAQFF.

The chain employs TRBV7-6 and TRBJ2-5, with 7 nucleotides matching TRBD2. Looked up from germline, CDR1 is SGHVS and CDR2 is FNYEAQ. This CDR3 is 15 amino acids long. V dropped 5 bases and J dropped 5; count of bases not matched to a gene: 11. Here the CDR3 DNA reads TGTGCCAGCAGCCTGGAGAGGTCCGGGGGGGAGACCCAGTACTTC. Its translation is CASSLERSGGETQYF.

J is TRBJ1-2 and V is TRBV7-3, with 7 positions matching TRBD1. Germline V CDR1 and CDR2: SGHTA, FQGTGA. This CDR3 has 14 residues. V lost 4 bases to trimming and J lost 2 bases; unmatched junction nucleotides: 4. The CDR3 is CASSSGTVNYGYTF. The CDR3 nucleotides are TGTGCCAGCAGCTCCGGGACAGTGAACTATGGCTACACCTTC. Drawing the rest from reference TRBV7-3 and TRBJ1-2, the complete variable domain is GAGVSQTPSNKVTEKGKYVELRCDPISGHTALYWYRQSLGQGPEFLIYFQGTGAADDSGLPNDRFFAVRPEGSVSTLKIQRTERGDSAVYLCASSSGTVNYGYTFGSGTRLTVV.

This rearrangement joins TRBV10-3 to TRBJ2-3; possible D gene TRBD2, 6 bases. The V end lost 3 bases, the J end lost 2 bases, and 15 bases lay between the germline ends. From germline, CDR1 is ENHRY and CDR2 SYGVKD. This CDR3 contains 16 residues. CDR3 in DNA: TGTGCCATCAGTGAACAAGGGACTTCTATCACAGATACGCAGTATTTT. Its protein is CAISEQGTSITDTQYF.

The CDR3 sequence: CSVAGTRGEKLFF. The CDR3 DNA follows: TGCAGCGTTGCTGGGACACGGGGTGAAAAACTGTTTTTT. The chain recombines TRBV29-1 with TRBJ1-4, with D perhaps matching TRBD1 (6 bases). V lost 4 bases and J lost 7, with 13 bases in between. The germline CDR1 and CDR2 sequences are SQVTM and ANQGSEA. The CDR3 has 13 residues.

The chain has TRBV10-3 and TRBJ1-1; D not resolved. CDR1 and CDR2 from the germline V gene are ENHRY and SYGVKD. V shed 1 base and J shed 2 bases, with 8 bases lying between them. The CDR3 sequence is 14 residues long. CDR3 nucleotide sequence: TGTGCCATCAGTGAGTTCGAGGGTAACACTGAAGCTTTCTTT. Residues: CAISEFEGNTEAFF.

The genes are TRBV9 and TRBJ1-1; 7 bases align to TRBD1. Germline V gene data show CDR1 as SGDLS and CDR2 as YYNGEE. CDR3 length: 17 amino acids. V lost 0 bases and J lost 0; bases outside the gene matches: 8. The CDR3 sequence is CASSVGGQRPMNTEAFF. The CDR3 bases are TGTGCCAGCAGCGTAGGGGGACAGAGACCCATGAACACTGAAGCTTTCTTT.

The V and J genes are TRBV19 and TRBJ2-1; TRBD2 aligns across 7 bases. CDR1 is LNHDA, CDR2 SQIVND, per germline (reference sequence). The CDR3 covers 13 residues. J gave up 7 bases and V 6 bases, and 6 bases lay outside the gene matches. CDR3 in DNA: TGTGCCAGTAGCACGGGGGGAGCAAATGAGCAGTTCTTC. It encodes CASSTGGANEQFF.

This rearrangement joins TRBV5-6 to TRBJ2-7, with a possible D match to TRBD1 (6 bases). The CDR3 has 15 residues. Germline CDR1 SGHDT, CDR2 YYEEEE. Trimming stripped 1 base from V and 3 bases from J, with 14 bases between. The CDR3 sequence: CASSLLTGVIYEQYF. The DNA for the CDR3 is TGTGCCAGCAGCTTGTTGACAGGCGTCATCTACGAGCAGTACTTC.

This clone occurred once. The chain combines TRBV10-3 with TRBJ1-1; tentative D call: TRBD1 (6 bases). Between the trimmed V and J ends, which lost 3 bases and 0 bases, there was a span of 14 bases. Germline V CDR1 and CDR2: ENHRY, SYGVKD. This CDR3 spans 16 amino acids. The CDR3 protein is CAISDEDSWMNTEAFF. CDR3 coding DNA: TGTGCCATCAGTGATGAGGACAGCTGGATGAACACTGAAGCTTTCTTT.

CDR3 sequence reads: CASSLGQGGEQYF. In DNA, the CDR3 is TGTGCCAGCAGTCTCGGACAGGGGGGGGAGCAGTACTTC. The gene calls are TRBV27 and TRBJ2-7; 10 positions agree with TRBD1. CDR3 length: 13 amino acids. J lost 7 bases, V lost 5 bases, and 5 bases had no gene match. The germline V gene encodes CDR1 MNHEY and CDR2 SMNVEV (reference sequence).

This sequence joins TRBV11-2 and TRBJ1-6; D uncertain. CDR3 size: 11 residues. In germline, CDR1 is SGHAT, CDR2 FQNNGV. Trimming took 5 bases from V and 6 from J, leaving 2 bases between them. In DNA, the CDR3 is TGTGCCAGCAGCCTTAATTCACCCCTCCACTTT. Translation gives CASSLNSPLHF.

J is TRBJ2-7 and V is TRBV14; TRBD1 matches at 8 bases. Per germline, CDR1 SGHDN and CDR2 FVKESK. The CDR3 sequence is 16 residues long. After removal of 3 bases from V and 7 bases from J, the junction contained 14 bases not matched to a gene. The CDR3 nucleotides read TGTGCCAGCAGCCAGGCTGTCGGACAGGGTCTATATGAGCAGTACTTC. Its protein is CASSQAVGQGLYEQYF.

The rearrangement links TRBV28 to TRBJ2-7, with 9 bases that match TRBD1. J gave up 1 base and V 6 bases, and 1 base lay outside the gene matches. CDR3 length: 13 residues. Germline V gene data show CDR1 as MDHEN and CDR2 as SYDVKM. The CDR3 DNA sequence: TGTGCCAGCAGAGGGACAGGGTCCTACGAGCAGTACGTC. It specifies CASRGTGSYEQYV.